Listed here are 12 T cell receptor beta chains from one sample, sequenced in a study of blood T cell repertoires in COVID-19. Profiling relied on immunoSEQ multiplex PCR, and the TCRdb table lists in-frame clones only, not all of them. The repertoire includes fewer than 150,000 clones, about 80% of them detected once, and roughly 9% sits in the top ten. Material: peripheral blood. Receptor source: a woman aged 80 or older in a cohort sampled during active or convalescent COVID-19.

The J gene is TRBJ1-5, the V gene TRBV4-1; 9 nucleotides agree with TRBD1. V was clipped by 0 bases and J by 6 bases; unmatched bases: 6. Looked up from germline, CDR1 is MGHRA and CDR2 is YSYEKL. The CDR3 is 16 amino acids. The DNA for the CDR3 is TGCGCCAGCAGCCAAGAATGGGACAGGGTCGGTCAGCCCCAGCATTTT. The encoded protein is CASSQEWDRVGQPQHF.

As to this clone: Different DNA sequences within this sample yield the same CDR3. The CDR3 sequence is CASSPGQGYEKLFF. CDR3 nucleotides: TGTGCCAGCTCACCAGGACAGGGCTATGAAAAACTGTTTTTT. The rearrangement links TRBV18 to TRBJ1-4; 8 bases line up with TRBD1. J gave up 6 bases and V 2 bases, and 2 bases lay outside the gene matches. Germline lookup yields CDR1 KGHSH and CDR2 LQKENI. This CDR3 contains 14 residues. The full variable domain, in which reference TRBV18 and TRBJ1-4 provide the parts outside the CDR3, is NAGVMQNPRHLVRRRGQEARLRCSPMKGHSHVYWYRQLPEEGLKFMVYLQKENIIDESGMPKERFSAEFPKEGPSILRIQQVVRGDSAAYFCASSPGQGYEKLFFGSGTQLSVL.

This chain links TRBV15 with TRBJ1-5; weak D call: TRBD1 (6 bases). The CDR3 is made up of 16 amino acids. The germline V gene encodes CDR1 LNHNV and CDR2 YYDKDF (reference sequence). V lost 1 base and J lost 7, with 17 bases in between. The CDR3 DNA is TGTGCCACCAGCAGAGGAGGGGCAGGGGCCCGGCAGCCCCAGCATTTT. Protein: CATSRGGAGARQPQHF. The complete variable domain, with remaining parts taken from reference TRBV15 and TRBJ1-5, reads DAMVIQNPRYQVTQFGKPVTLSCSQTLNHNVMYWYQQKSSQAPKLLFHYYDKDFNNEADTPDNFQSRRPNTSFCFLDIRSPGLGDTAMYLCATSRGGAGARQPQHFGDGTRLSIL.

The chain recombines TRBV7-2 with TRBJ1-5; D unclear. Looked up from germline, CDR1 is SGHTA and CDR2 is FQGNSA. Trimming removed 5 bases at V and 2 bases at J, with 10 bases between. This CDR3 comprises 14 residues. CDR3 region: CASSPYAGNQPQHF. The CDR3 DNA follows: TGTGCCAGCAGCCCCTACGCGGGCAATCAGCCCCAGCATTTT. Combining the CDR3 with reference TRBV7-2 and TRBJ1-5 gives the whole variable domain GAGVSQSPSNKVTEKGKDVELRCDPISGHTALYWYRQSLGQGLEFLIYFQGNSAPDKSGLPSDRFSAERTGGSVSTLTIQRTQQEDSAVYLCASSPYAGNQPQHFGDGTRLSIL.

This sequence joins TRBV6-5 and TRBJ2-5, with TRBD2 identical over 9 bases. The CDR3 has 14 amino acids. From germline, CDR1 is MNHEY and CDR2 SVGAGI. The J segment lost 0 bases and the V segment lost 7 bases, leaving 3 bases of the junction unmatched. The CDR3 loop is CASNRLADQETQYF. DNA of the CDR3: TGTGCCAGCAACAGACTAGCGGACCAAGAGACCCAGTACTTC.

The chain combines TRBV18 with TRBJ1-5, with 8 bases matching TRBD1. The CDR3 length is 14 residues. Per germline, CDR1 KGHSH and CDR2 LQKENI. The J segment lost 6 bases and the V segment lost 2 bases, leaving 3 bases of the junction unmatched. Written as DNA, the CDR3 is TGTGCCAGCTCACCAGGACAGGGTAGTCAGCCCCAGCATTTT. Translated: CASSPGQGSQPQHF. Full variable domain (rest looked up from reference TRBV18 and TRBJ1-5): NAGVMQNPRHLVRRRGQEARLRCSPMKGHSHVYWYRQLPEEGLKFMVYLQKENIIDESGMPKERFSAEFPKEGPSILRIQQVVRGDSAAYFCASSPGQGSQPQHFGDGTRLSIL.

This chain links TRBV7-7 with TRBJ2-2; TRBD1 matches at 10 bases. The CDR3 covers 15 residues. V shed 5 bases and J 6 bases; nucleotides not matched to a gene: 6. The V gene's germline CDR1 is SSHAT and CDR2 FNYEAQ (reference sequence). The CDR3 DNA sequence: TGTGCCAGCAGCCCAACCGGGACAGGGGCCGGGGAGCTGTTTTTT. It encodes CASSPTGTGAGELFF.

The chain recombines TRBV19 with TRBJ2-2; maybe TRBD2 (6 bases). Trimming left V 6 bases short and J 4 bases short, with 15 bases between. Germline V gene data show CDR1 as LNHDA and CDR2 as SQIVND (reference sequence). This CDR3 is built from 15 residues. DNA for the CDR3: TGTGCCAGTAGGGCCCTCCTGGGGGGCACCGGGGAGCTGTTTTTT. Amino acid sequence: CASRALLGGTGELFF.

This clone was picked up a small number of times. The chain is built from TRBV25-1 and TRBJ2-1; the match to TRBD2 covers 8 bases. Germline values: CDR1 MGHDK, CDR2 SYGVNS. CDR3 length equals 16 residues. With 3 bases clipped from V and 3 bases from J, the junction kept 7 bases outside the gene matches. The CDR3 DNA sequence: TGTGCCAGCAGTGACCATAGCGGGGCGGGCTACAATGAGCAGTTCTTC. Its translation: CASSDHSGAGYNEQFF. Using reference TRBV25-1 and TRBJ2-1 for the parts outside the CDR3, the full variable domain is EADIYQTPRYLVIGTGKKITLECSQTMGHDKMYWYQQDPGMELHLIHYSYGVNSTEKGDLSSESTVSRIRTEHFPLTLESARPSHTSQYLCASSDHSGAGYNEQFFGPGTRLTVL.

V gene TRBV10-1 combines with J gene TRBJ2-4, with 9 nucleotides matching TRBD1. The V gene end was trimmed by 7 bases and the J gene end by 1 base; junction bases not matched to a gene: 11. CDR3 length equals 17 residues. CDR1 WNHNN and CDR2 SYGVQD come from the germline V gene (reference sequence). CDR3 DNA: TGCGCCAGCACCTCAGGGACAGGGAAGATGGCCAAAAACATTCAGTACTTC. This codes for CASTSGTGKMAKNIQYF.

J is TRBJ1-6 and V is TRBV7-2; D is possibly TRBD1 (5 bases). Germline V lookup: CDR1 SGHTA, CDR2 FQGNSA. V was trimmed by 2 bases and J by 6 bases, leaving 14 bases between them. The CDR3 is 16 residues long. The DNA of the CDR3 is TGTGCCAGCAGCTTAATTACCGGGGGAGGTAATTCACCCCTCCACTTT. It encodes CASSLITGGGNSPLHF.

As DNA, the CDR3 is TGTGCCATCAGTGATGGGGGACGCCCGCGGGGGGAGCAGTTCTTC. The encoded protein is CAISDGGRPRGEQFF. The V and J genes are TRBV10-3 and TRBJ2-1; the match to TRBD2 covers 7 bases. After removal of 3 bases from V and 10 bases from J, the junction contained 12 bases not matched to a gene. Germline CDR1 is ENHRY and CDR2 is SYGVKD. The CDR3 contains 15 residues.